This T cell receptor beta chain emerged from a study of human T cells and chemical hapten exposure. Study-wide context: Subjects had 2% DPC placed on 2 cm by 2 cm of upper inner arm skin for sensitization. Weekly scalp doses of diphenylcyclopropenone were given to patients during the approximately 23-week study. Patches with 0.01% DPC went on the upper back, and the tests were read at 6 days.

The CDR3 is 17 residues long. Trimming pared 0 bases from V and 9 bases from J, leaving 23 bases between. Germline V gene sequence: CDR1 LGHNA, CDR2 YNFKEQ. This clonotype was seen only a few times. Time point indicated: pre-sensitization, week 0. Described treatment: therapeutic diphenylcyclopropenone sensitization with weekly scalp DPC. Alopecia patients between 18 and 70 years old and suitable for DPC were used as donors. TCRdb processed the RACE reads anew with MiXCR; each CDR3 protein has one entry. This sample carries about 87,000 distinct CDR3 sequences, around 10% of them seen once, and the ten largest clones take about 3.5%.

The receptor was derived from a woman in her thirties or forties with alopecia areata. Some clones in this sample may be carry-over from other donors' samples. This specimen consisted of whole blood, obtained in connection with sensitization to the hapten diphenylcyclopropenone (DPC). The J gene is TRBJ1-1, the V gene TRBV4-2; weak D call: TRBD1 (5 bases). CDR3 bases: TGTGCCAGCAGCCAAGATGCCCCCCGGGGCAGCCCTGAGAAAGCTTTCTTT. This gives the protein CASSQDAPRGSPEKAFF.